These 30 T cell receptor beta chains originate from one sample sequenced in a study of blood T cell repertoires in COVID-19. This table comes from immunoSEQ multiplex PCR, and its TCRdb copy is limited to in-frame clones, with some not included. Of 310,000 or so clones listed, 65% to 90% were seen once; the top ten hold around 9.3%. Source material: PBMCs or T cells enriched from blood (not recorded which). The receptors shown here come from a woman aged 18-35 years who had recovered from COVID-19.

V gene TRBV3-1 (or the pseudogene TRBV3-2) combines with J gene TRBJ1-2; D is unclear. The CDR3 covers 16 residues. Germline V gives CDR1 LGHDT, CDR2 YNNKEL (reference sequence). V shed 0 bases and J shed 4 bases, with 15 bases lying between them. The chain's CDR3 is CASSQDIPTGIYGYTF. The CDR3 DNA sequence: TGTGCCAGCAGCCAAGATATCCCAACGGGAATCTATGGCTACACCTTC.

The V call is TRBV14, the J call TRBJ2-1; 9 nucleotides line up with TRBD1. V trimming: 3 bases; J trimming: 4 bases; junction bases outside the gene matches: 7. Germline-derived CDR1 and CDR2 are SGHDN and FVKESK. There are 16 residues in the CDR3. CDR3 amino acids: CASSQYRDRVYNEQFF. CDR3 DNA: TGTGCCAGCAGCCAGTACCGGGACAGGGTGTACAATGAGCAGTTCTTC.

The chain has TRBV5-1 and TRBJ1-2; D might be TRBD1 (5 bases). The CDR3 runs to 16 residues. Trimming pared 0 bases from V and 2 bases from J, leaving 14 bases between. Germline-derived CDR1 and CDR2 are SGHRS and YFSETQ. The CDR3 region has the DNA TGCGCCAGCAGCTTGGTGTCTGGGGAGGGGAACTATGGCTACACCTTC. This encodes CASSLVSGEGNYGYTF.

The gene calls are TRBV7-6 and TRBJ2-3; D ambiguous. CDR1 SGHVS and CDR2 FNYEAQ come from the germline V gene. V was trimmed by 1 base and J by 0 bases, leaving 8 bases between them. This CDR3 is built from 15 residues. The CDR3 sequence is CASSLVADSTDTQYF. The DNA of the CDR3 is TGTGCCAGCAGCTTAGTGGCGGATAGCACAGATACGCAGTATTTT.

The V gene is TRBV6-1, the J gene TRBJ2-1; unclear D gene. This CDR3 comprises 16 residues. Germline-derived CDR1 and CDR2 are MNHNS and SASEGT. The germline V and J ends were trimmed by 2 bases and 2 bases, with 13 bases remaining between them. DNA of the CDR3: TGTGCCAGCAGTGAAATGGATGGTAGCCCCTACAATGAGCAGTTCTTC. It encodes CASSEMDGSPYNEQFF.

The V gene is TRBV28, the J gene TRBJ1-4, with D possibly being TRBD1 (5 bases). Germline assignment: CDR1 MDHEN and CDR2 SYDVKM. This CDR3 has 15 amino acids. V was cut by 7 bases and J by 1 base, with 13 bases left in between. The CDR3 DNA follows: TGTGCCAGCAACTCTTACGGGGGAACTAATGAAAAACTGTTTTTT. Protein product: CASNSYGGTNEKLFF. The whole variable domain, filled in from reference TRBV28 and TRBJ1-4, reads DVKVTQSSRYLVKRTGEKVFLECVQDMDHENMFWYRQDPGLGLRLIYFSYDVKMKEKGDIPEGYSVSREKKERFSLILESASTNQTSMYLCASNSYGGTNEKLFFGSGTQLSVL.

The J gene is TRBJ1-6, the V gene TRBV5-4; D gene ambiguous. Trimming removed 0 bases at V and 3 bases at J, with 4 bases between. This CDR3 is 14 amino acids long. Germline CDR1 and CDR2: SGHNT and YYREEE (reference sequence). The CDR3 coding sequence is TGTGCCAGCAGCTTGGACGGCTATAATTCACCCCTCCACTTT. Amino acid sequence: CASSLDGYNSPLHF.

This rearrangement joins TRBV7-9 to TRBJ2-2, with 12 bases lining up with TRBD2. Germline V lookup: CDR1 SEHNR, CDR2 FQNEAQ (reference sequence). CDR3 length: 16 residues. V was clipped by 4 bases and J by 7 bases; unmatched bases: 7. For the CDR3, the DNA is TGTGCCAGCAGCTCTAGCGGGAGGGCCCGTAGCGGGGAGCTGTTTTTT. Amino acid sequence: CASSSSGRARSGELFF.

This rearrangement joins TRBV2 to TRBJ1-1; no definite D call. The germline V gene encodes CDR1 SNHLY and CDR2 FYNNEI. This CDR3 is 15 amino acids long. V was pared by 0 bases and J by 0 bases, with 8 bases between. This chain's CDR3 is CASSEAYSLNTEAFF. CDR3 bases: TGTGCCAGCAGTGAAGCTTACAGTTTGAACACTGAAGCTTTCTTT.

V is TRBV28 and J is TRBJ1-1; D uncertain. Between the trimmed V and J ends, which lost 5 bases and 5 bases, there was a span of 18 bases. Per germline, CDR1 MDHEN and CDR2 SYDVKM. This CDR3 comprises 15 residues. CDR3 nucleotide sequence: TGTGCCAGCAGTCCGTTTAGCGGGGTCGGTACTGAAGCTTTCTTT. As protein: CASSPFSGVGTEAFF.

The rearrangement uses TRBV5-1 and TRBJ1-5, with TRBD1 identical over 11 bases. The V segment lost 0 bases and the J segment 0 bases; nucleotides outside the gene matches: 5. The length of the CDR3 is 18 residues. Germline V gene lookup returns CDR1 SGHRS and CDR2 YFSETQ. CDR3 DNA: TGCGCCAGCAGCTTGGGGGACAGGGGGACATATAGCAATCAGCCCCAGCATTTT. Its translation is CASSLGDRGTYSNQPQHF. The variable domain in full, with the rest retrieved from reference TRBV5-1 and TRBJ1-5, is KAGVTQTPRYLIKTRGQQVTLSCSPISGHRSVSWYQQTPGQGLQFLFEYFSETQRNKGNFPGRFSGRQFSNSRSEMNVSTLELGDSALYLCASSLGDRGTYSNQPQHFGDGTRLSIL.

The genes are TRBV28 and TRBJ1-5; possibly TRBD1 for D (6 bases). Trimming removed 6 bases at V and 0 bases at J, with 12 bases between. Germline CDR1 MDHEN, CDR2 SYDVKM. CDR3 length: 15 amino acids. CDR3 DNA: TGTGCCAGCAGGGGGGACACCGATAGCAATCAGCCCCAGCATTTT. It translates to CASRGDTDSNQPQHF.

V gene TRBV11-3 combines with J gene TRBJ2-3; 12 bases fit TRBD2. J gave up 3 bases and V 5 bases, and 9 bases lay outside the gene matches. The CDR3 consists of 17 residues. Germline loops: CDR1 SGHNT, CDR2 YENEEA. The CDR3: CASSIQTSGGGTDTQYF. The CDR3 region has the DNA TGTGCCAGCAGCATACAGACTAGCGGGGGAGGTACAGATACGCAGTATTTT.

The chain couples TRBV28 to TRBJ1-4; 11 bases match TRBD1. With 5 bases clipped from V and 4 bases from J, the junction kept 9 bases outside the gene matches. The germline CDR1 and CDR2 sequences are MDHEN and SYDVKM. The CDR3 contains 17 residues. The CDR3: CASSPQGQGVGNEKLFF. CDR3 nucleotide sequence: TGTGCCAGCAGTCCACAGGGACAGGGGGTCGGTAATGAAAAACTGTTTTTT.

The rearrangement uses TRBV4-1 and TRBJ1-3; D is undetermined. The germline gives CDR1 MGHRA, CDR2 YSYEKL. V was trimmed by 1 base and J by 0 bases, leaving 16 bases between them. The CDR3 is 18 amino acids. CDR3 region: CASSQVLGASSSGNTIYF. The DNA for the CDR3 is TGCGCCAGCAGCCAAGTCTTGGGAGCATCTAGCTCTGGAAACACCATATATTTT.

V is TRBV19 and J is TRBJ2-5; TRBD2 might be the D (6 bases). V was trimmed by 6 bases and J by 2 bases, leaving 16 bases between them. Germline values: CDR1 LNHDA, CDR2 SQIVND (reference sequence). The CDR3 covers 15 residues. The CDR3 sequence is CASRLAGTPQETQYF. In DNA, the CDR3 is TGTGCCAGTAGACTAGCCGGGACCCCACAAGAGACCCAGTACTTC. The full variable domain, completed using reference TRBV19 and TRBJ2-5, is DGGITQSPKYLFRKEGQNVTLSCEQNLNHDAMYWYRQDPGQGLRLIYYSQIVNDFQKGDIAEGYSVSREKKESFPLTVTSAQKNPTAFYLCASRLAGTPQETQYFGPGTRLLVL.

This clone was seen a handful of times. This chain links TRBV28 with TRBJ2-1; D may be TRBD1 (5 bases). The CDR3 is 18 residues long. Germline V gene lookup returns CDR1 MDHEN and CDR2 SYDVKM. Deletions cut 1 base from V and 8 bases from J, with 24 bases between. The CDR3 protein is CASSLSQTASSLGDEQFF. The DNA for the CDR3 is TGTGCCAGCAGTTTATCTCAGACAGCATCCTCCTTAGGGGATGAGCAGTTCTTC.

This clone occurred once. This sequence joins TRBV18 and TRBJ1-1; 7 bases are shared with TRBD1. The CDR3 consists of 17 residues. The ends lost 4 bases at V and 2 bases at J; junction bases unmatched: 13. CDR1 and CDR2 (germline): KGHSH, LQKENI. CDR3 in amino acids: CASSRTPGQDQNTEAFF. The CDR3 bases are TGTGCCAGCTCACGCACCCCAGGACAGGATCAAAACACTGAAGCTTTCTTT.

This rearrangement joins TRBV6-9 to TRBJ1-1; 11 bases agree with TRBD1. This CDR3 has 21 amino acids. J lost 0 bases, V lost 6 bases, and 21 bases had no gene match. Germline values: CDR1 MNHGY, CDR2 SVAAGI. Written as DNA, the CDR3 is TGTGCCAGCAGACTAAGATTCGGACAGGGGGCGCGTTCCGTCATGAACACTGAAGCTTTCTTT. Translating gives CASRLRFGQGARSVMNTEAFF.

Of note for this clone: The sample holds other DNA sequences that translate to the same CDR3. V is TRBV2 and J is TRBJ2-5; D call uncertain. Trimming left V 4 bases short and J 3 bases short, with 3 bases between. The CDR3 has 11 residues. Germline V gene data show CDR1 as SNHLY and CDR2 as FYNNEI. CDR3: CASSVKETQYF. The DNA for the CDR3 is TGTGCCAGCAGTGTCAAAGAGACCCAGTACTTC. Supplemented by reference TRBV2 and TRBJ2-5, the full variable domain reads EPEVTQTPSHQVTQMGQEVILRCVPISNHLYFYWYRQILGQKVEFLVSFYNNEISEKSEIFDDQFSVERPDGSNFTLKIRSTKLEDSAMYFCASSVKETQYFGPGTRLLVL.

Comment on this clone: The sample contains more than one DNA sequence encoding this CDR3. The gene calls are TRBV18 and TRBJ2-2, with a tentative D call TRBD1 (5 bases). V gave up 3 bases and J gave up 6 bases, with 8 bases separating them. The V gene's germline CDR1 is KGHSH and CDR2 LQKENI. The CDR3 runs to 13 residues. The chain's CDR3 is CASSPQGAGELFF. The CDR3, as DNA: TGTGCCAGCTCACCTCAGGGCGCCGGGGAGCTGTTTTTT.

The V call is TRBV7-9, the J call TRBJ2-2, with TRBD2 identical over 7 bases. The CDR3 spans 19 residues. CDR1 is SEHNR and CDR2 is FQNEAQ in the germline V gene (reference sequence). J lost 1 base, V lost 4 bases, and 15 bases had no gene match. CDR3 nucleotide sequence: TGTGCCAGCAGCTACCGCAGCTTCGAGACTAGCCTGAACACCGGGGAGCTGTTTTTT. It encodes CASSYRSFETSLNTGELFF.

The chain is built from TRBV6-5 and TRBJ2-7; TRBD1 might be the D (6 bases). CDR1 is MNHEY, CDR2 SVGAGI, per germline. With 4 bases removed from V and 3 bases from J, the gap between germline ends came to 13 bases. This CDR3 is built from 14 residues. CDR3 protein: CASSSTGPFYEQYF. The CDR3, as DNA: TGTGCCAGCAGTTCGACAGGTCCCTTCTACGAGCAGTACTTC.

The V gene is TRBV19, the J gene TRBJ1-2, with TRBD1 as a possible D gene (6 bases). Trimming took off 10 bases at V and 4 bases at J, with 19 bases between the two ends. The CDR3 totals 14 residues. CDR1 is LNHDA, CDR2 SQIVND, per germline (reference sequence). CDR3 sequence: CATSGGGSSYGYTF. The CDR3 DNA sequence: TGTGCCACCTCAGGCGGGGGCAGTAGCTATGGCTACACCTTC.

The J gene is TRBJ2-1, the V gene TRBV28; 7 positions agree with TRBD2. The CDR3 totals 12 residues. With V trimmed by 6 bases and J by 7 bases, 3 bases remained unmatched. Germline V lookup: CDR1 MDHEN, CDR2 SYDVKM. The DNA of the CDR3 is TGTGCCAGCAGAACCGGGAGGAATGAGCAGTTCTTC. Its protein product is CASRTGRNEQFF. Full variable domain (rest looked up from reference TRBV28 and TRBJ2-1): DVKVTQSSRYLVKRTGEKVFLECVQDMDHENMFWYRQDPGLGLRLIYFSYDVKMKEKGDIPEGYSVSREKKERFSLILESASTNQTSMYLCASRTGRNEQFFGPGTRLTVL.

CDR3: CASSLTSLGTQYF. As DNA, the CDR3 is TGTGCCAGCAGTTTAACTAGCTTAGGTACGCAGTATTTT. The gene calls are TRBV12-3 or TRBV12-4 and TRBJ2-3; tentatively, D is TRBD2 (6 bases). This CDR3 has 13 residues. Trimming removed 2 bases from V and 8 bases from J, with 11 bases in between.

The chain joins TRBV19 to TRBJ2-3; D is perhaps TRBD2 (6 bases). The germline CDR1 and CDR2 sequences are LNHDA and SQIVND (reference sequence). CDR3 length: 14 residues. Trimming stripped 6 bases from V and 1 base from J, with 11 bases between. CDR3 region: CASSKGTGTDTQYF. CDR3 bases: TGTGCCAGTAGCAAGGGGACTGGCACAGATACGCAGTATTTT.

This clone appeared a few times. This sequence joins TRBV12-3 or TRBV12-4 and TRBJ2-3; no firm D call. The ends were cut back, 3 bases at V and 4 bases at J, with 8 bases in the middle. CDR3 size: 13 residues. The CDR3 DNA reads TGTGCCAGCAGTTTTAATATCGCAGATACGCAGTATTTT. This gives the protein CASSFNIADTQYF.

The rearrangement links TRBV9 to TRBJ1-2; 7 bases fit TRBD1. The length of the CDR3 is 16 residues. The germline V gene has CDR1 SGDLS and CDR2 YYNGEE. With 0 bases clipped from V and 7 bases from J, the junction kept 12 bases outside the gene matches. CDR3 nucleotide sequence: TGTGCCAGCAGCGTAGGTCTTGCAGGGGGACAGAGTGGCTACACCTTC. This translates into CASSVGLAGGQSGYTF.

This chain joins TRBV10-3 and TRBJ1-2; D perhaps matches TRBD1 (5 bases). This CDR3 has 12 amino acids. With 4 bases removed from V and 7 bases from J, the gap between germline ends came to 10 bases. The germline CDR1 and CDR2 sequences are ENHRY and SYGVKD. In DNA form, the CDR3 reads TGTGCCATCAGTGGTGGGGGGACTGGCTACACCTTC. It yields the protein CAISGGGTGYTF.